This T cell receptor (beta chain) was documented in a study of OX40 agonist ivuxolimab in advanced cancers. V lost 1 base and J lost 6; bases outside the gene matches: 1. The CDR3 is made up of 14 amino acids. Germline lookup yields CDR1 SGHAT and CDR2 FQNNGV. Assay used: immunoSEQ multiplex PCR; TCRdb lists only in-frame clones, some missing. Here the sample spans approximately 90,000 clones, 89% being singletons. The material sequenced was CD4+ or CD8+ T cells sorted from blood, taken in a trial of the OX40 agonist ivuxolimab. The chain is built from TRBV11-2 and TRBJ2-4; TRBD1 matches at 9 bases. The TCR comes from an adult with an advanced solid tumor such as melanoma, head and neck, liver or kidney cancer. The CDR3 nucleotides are TGTGCCAGCAGCTTAGTGGGACAGGGAAACATTCAGTACTTC. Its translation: CASSLVGQGNIQYF. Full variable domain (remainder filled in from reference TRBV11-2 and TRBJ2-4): EAGVAQSPRYKIIEKRQSVAFWCNPISGHATLYWYQQILGQGPKLLIQFQNNGVVDDSQLPKDRFSAERLKGVDSTLKIQPAKLEDSAVYLCASSLVGQGNIQYFGAGTRLSVL.